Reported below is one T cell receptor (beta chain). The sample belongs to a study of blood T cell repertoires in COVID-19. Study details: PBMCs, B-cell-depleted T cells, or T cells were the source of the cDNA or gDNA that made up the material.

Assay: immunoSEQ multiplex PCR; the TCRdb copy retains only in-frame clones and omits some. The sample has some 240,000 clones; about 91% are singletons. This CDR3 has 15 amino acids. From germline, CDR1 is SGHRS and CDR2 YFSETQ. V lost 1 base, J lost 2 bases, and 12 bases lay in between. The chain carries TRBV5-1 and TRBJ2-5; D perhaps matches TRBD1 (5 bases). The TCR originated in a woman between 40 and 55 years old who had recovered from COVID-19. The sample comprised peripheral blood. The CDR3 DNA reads TGCGCCAGCAGCTTGTGGCAGGGTAGGCAAGAGACCCAGTACTTC. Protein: CASSLWQGRQETQYF.